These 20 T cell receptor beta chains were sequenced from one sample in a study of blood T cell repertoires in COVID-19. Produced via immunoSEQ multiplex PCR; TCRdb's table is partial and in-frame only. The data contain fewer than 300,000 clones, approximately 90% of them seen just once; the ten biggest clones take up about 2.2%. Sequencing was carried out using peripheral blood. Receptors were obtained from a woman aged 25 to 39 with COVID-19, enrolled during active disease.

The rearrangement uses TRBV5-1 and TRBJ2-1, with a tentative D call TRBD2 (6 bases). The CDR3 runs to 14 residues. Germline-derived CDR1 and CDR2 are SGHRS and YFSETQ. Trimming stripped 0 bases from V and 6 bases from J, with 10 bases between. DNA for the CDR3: TGCGCCAGCAGCTTGGCCCTGACTAGCAATGAGCAGTTCTTC. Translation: CASSLALTSNEQFF.

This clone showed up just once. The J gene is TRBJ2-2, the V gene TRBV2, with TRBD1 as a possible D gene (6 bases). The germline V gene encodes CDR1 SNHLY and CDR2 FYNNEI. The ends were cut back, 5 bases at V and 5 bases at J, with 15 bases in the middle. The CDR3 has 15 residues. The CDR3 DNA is TGTGCCAGCAGTCGACAGGATCCGGAGACCGGGGAGCTGTTTTTT. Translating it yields CASSRQDPETGELFF.

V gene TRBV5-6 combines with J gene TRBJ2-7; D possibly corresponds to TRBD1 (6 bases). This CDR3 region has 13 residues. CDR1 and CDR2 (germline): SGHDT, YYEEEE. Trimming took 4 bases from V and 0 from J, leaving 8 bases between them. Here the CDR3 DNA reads TGTGCCAGCAGCCCGGGACACTCCTACGAGCAGTACTTC. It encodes CASSPGHSYEQYF.

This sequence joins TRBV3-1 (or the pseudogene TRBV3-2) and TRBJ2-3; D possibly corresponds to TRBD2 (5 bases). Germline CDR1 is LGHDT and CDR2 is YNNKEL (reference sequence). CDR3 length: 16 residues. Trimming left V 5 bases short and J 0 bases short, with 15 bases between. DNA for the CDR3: TGTGCCAGCAGCAGAACTAGACCTAAGAGCACAGATACGCAGTATTTT. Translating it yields CASSRTRPKSTDTQYF.

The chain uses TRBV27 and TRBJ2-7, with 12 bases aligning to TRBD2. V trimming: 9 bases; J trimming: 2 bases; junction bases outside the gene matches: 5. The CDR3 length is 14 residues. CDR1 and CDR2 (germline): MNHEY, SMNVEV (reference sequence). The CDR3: CASRLAGDPYEQYF. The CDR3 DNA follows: TGTGCCAGTAGACTAGCGGGAGATCCCTACGAGCAGTACTTC.

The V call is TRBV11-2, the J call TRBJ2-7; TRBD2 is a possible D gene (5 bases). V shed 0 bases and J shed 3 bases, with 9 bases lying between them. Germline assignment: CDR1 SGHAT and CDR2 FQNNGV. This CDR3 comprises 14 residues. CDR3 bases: TGTGCCAGCAGCTTAGAGCCGGGAAACTACGAGCAGTACTTC. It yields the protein CASSLEPGNYEQYF.

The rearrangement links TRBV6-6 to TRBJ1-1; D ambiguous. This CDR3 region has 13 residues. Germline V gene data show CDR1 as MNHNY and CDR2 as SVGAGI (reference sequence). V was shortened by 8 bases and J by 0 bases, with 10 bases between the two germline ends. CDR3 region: CASRTGVNTEAFF. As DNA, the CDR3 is TGTGCCAGCCGGACGGGAGTGAACACTGAAGCTTTCTTT.

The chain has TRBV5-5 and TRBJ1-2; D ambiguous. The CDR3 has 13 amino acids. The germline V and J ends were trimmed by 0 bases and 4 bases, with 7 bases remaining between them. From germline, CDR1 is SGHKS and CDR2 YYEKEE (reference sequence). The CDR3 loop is CASSLEPGYGYTF. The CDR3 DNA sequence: TGTGCCAGCAGCTTGGAACCGGGCTATGGCTACACCTTC.

CDR3 protein: CAWSAPGSTGNTIYF. In nucleotides, the CDR3 is TGTGCCTGGAGTGCCCCGGGGTCTACTGGAAACACCATATATTTT. The chain couples TRBV30 to TRBJ1-3; no reliable D call. The CDR3 loop spans 15 amino acids. Per the germline V gene, CDR1 is GTSNPN and CDR2 is SVGIG (reference sequence). Trimming stripped 1 base from V and 2 bases from J, with 12 bases between.

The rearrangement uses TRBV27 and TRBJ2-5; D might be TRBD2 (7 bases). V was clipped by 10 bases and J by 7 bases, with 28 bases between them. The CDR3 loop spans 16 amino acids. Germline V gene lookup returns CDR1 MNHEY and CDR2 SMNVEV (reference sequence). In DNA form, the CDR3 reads TGTGCCACCTGGCCGTCTTCACAGGGATGGGGGGGGACCCAGTACTTC. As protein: CATWPSSQGWGGTQYF.

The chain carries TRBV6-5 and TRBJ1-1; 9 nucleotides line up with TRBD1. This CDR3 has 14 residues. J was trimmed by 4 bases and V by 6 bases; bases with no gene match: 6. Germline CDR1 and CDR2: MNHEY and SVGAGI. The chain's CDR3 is CASRGQGRTTEAFF. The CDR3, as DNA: TGTGCCAGCAGAGGACAGGGGCGGACCACTGAAGCTTTCTTT.

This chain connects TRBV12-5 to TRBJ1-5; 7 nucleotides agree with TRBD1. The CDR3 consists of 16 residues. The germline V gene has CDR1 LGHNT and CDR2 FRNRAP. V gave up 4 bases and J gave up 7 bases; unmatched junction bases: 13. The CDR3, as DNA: TGTGCTAGTGGTTCCCAAGGGGGCAGCCACAGGCAGCCCCAGCATTTT. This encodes CASGSQGGSHRQPQHF.

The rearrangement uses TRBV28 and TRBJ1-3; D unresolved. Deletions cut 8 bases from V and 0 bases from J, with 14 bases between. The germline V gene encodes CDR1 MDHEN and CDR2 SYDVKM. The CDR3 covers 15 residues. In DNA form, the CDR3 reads TGTGCCAGCGGATCACAGCTGGCCTCTGGAAACACCATATATTTT. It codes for CASGSQLASGNTIYF. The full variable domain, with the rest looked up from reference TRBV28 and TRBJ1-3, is DVKVTQSSRYLVKRTGEKVFLECVQDMDHENMFWYRQDPGLGLRLIYFSYDVKMKEKGDIPEGYSVSREKKERFSLILESASTNQTSMYLCASGSQLASGNTIYFGEGSWLTVV.

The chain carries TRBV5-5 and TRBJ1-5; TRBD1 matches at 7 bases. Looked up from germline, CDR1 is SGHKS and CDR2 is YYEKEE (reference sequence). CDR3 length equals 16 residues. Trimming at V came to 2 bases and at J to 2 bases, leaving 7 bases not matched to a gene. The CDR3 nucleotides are TGTGCCAGCAGCTTTGAGGGGGCGCGAGGCAATCAGCCCCAGCATTTT. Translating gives CASSFEGARGNQPQHF. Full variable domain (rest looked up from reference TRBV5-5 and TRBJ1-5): DAGVTQSPTHLIKTRGQQVTLRCSPISGHKSVSWYQQVLGQGPQFIFQYYEKEERGRGNFPDRFSARQFPNYSSELNVNALLLGDSALYLCASSFEGARGNQPQHFGDGTRLSIL.

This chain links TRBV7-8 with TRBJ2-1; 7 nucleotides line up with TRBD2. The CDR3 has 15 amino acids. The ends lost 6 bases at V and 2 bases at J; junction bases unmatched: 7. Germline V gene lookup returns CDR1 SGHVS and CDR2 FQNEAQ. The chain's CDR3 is CASRASGTTYNEQFF. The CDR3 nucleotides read TGTGCCAGCAGGGCTAGCGGCACCACCTACAATGAGCAGTTCTTC.

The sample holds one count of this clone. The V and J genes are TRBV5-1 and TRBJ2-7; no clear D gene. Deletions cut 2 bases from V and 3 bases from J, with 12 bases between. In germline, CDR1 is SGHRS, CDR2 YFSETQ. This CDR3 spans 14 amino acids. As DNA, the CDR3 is TGCGCCAGCAGCTTTGGCCAGGAATTCTACGAGCAGTACTTC. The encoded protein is CASSFGQEFYEQYF.

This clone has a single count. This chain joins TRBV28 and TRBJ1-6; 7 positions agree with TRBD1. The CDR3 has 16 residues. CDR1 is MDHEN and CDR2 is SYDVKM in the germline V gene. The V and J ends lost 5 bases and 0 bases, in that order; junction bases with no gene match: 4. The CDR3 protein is CASSAQGSSYNSPLHF. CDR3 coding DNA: TGTGCCAGCAGTGCACAGGGGAGCTCCTATAATTCACCCCTCCACTTT.

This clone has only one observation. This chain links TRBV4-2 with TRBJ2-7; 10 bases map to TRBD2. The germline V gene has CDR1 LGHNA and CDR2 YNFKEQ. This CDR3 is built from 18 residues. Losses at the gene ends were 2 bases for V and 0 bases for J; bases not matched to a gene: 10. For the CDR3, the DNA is TGTGCCAGCAGCCAACGAGCTACCGGGACTAGCGCCTCCTACGAGCAGTACTTC. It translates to CASSQRATGTSASYEQYF.

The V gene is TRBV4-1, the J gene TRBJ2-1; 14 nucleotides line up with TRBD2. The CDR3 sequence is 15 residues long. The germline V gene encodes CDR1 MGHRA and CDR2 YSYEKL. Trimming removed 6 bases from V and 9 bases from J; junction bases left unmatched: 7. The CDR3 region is CASRLGLAGVGEQFF. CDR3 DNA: TGCGCCAGCAGACTGGGACTAGCGGGAGTTGGTGAGCAGTTCTTC.

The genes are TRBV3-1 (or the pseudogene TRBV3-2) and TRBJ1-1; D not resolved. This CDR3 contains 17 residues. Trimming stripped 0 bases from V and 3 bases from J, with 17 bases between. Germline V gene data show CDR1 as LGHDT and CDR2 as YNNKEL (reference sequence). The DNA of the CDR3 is TGTGCCAGCAGCCAAGATATTAGATTTGGCGGGCACACTGAAGCTTTCTTT. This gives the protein CASSQDIRFGGHTEAFF.